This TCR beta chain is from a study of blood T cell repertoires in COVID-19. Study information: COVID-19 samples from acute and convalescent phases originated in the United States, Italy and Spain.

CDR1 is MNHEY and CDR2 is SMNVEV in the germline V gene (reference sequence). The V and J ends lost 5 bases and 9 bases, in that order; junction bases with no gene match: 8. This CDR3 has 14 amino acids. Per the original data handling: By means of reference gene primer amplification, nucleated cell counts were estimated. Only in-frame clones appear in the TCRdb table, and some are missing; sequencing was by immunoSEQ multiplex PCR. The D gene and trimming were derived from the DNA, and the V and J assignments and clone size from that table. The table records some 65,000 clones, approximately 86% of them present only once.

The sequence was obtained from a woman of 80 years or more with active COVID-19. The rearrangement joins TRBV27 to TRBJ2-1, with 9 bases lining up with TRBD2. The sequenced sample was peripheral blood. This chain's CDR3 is CASSKAGGLGEQFF. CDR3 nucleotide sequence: TGTGCCAGCAGTAAGGCGGGGGGGCTGGGTGAGCAGTTCTTC.